This section outlines one TCR beta chain sequence together with its context. Its antigen is not identified. Some clones are missing from TCRdb's copy, which holds only in-frame ones; the method was immunoSEQ multiplex PCR. The data contain under 250,000 clones, 80% to 90% of them singletons. These data come from a study of cytomegalovirus exposure and HLA in healthy donors. Notes on the study in general: There were 150 or so TCR beta chains listed as cytomegalovirus-associated. CMV antigen specificity of three CMV-associated chains was confirmed in vitro.

This CDR3 comprises 15 residues. Trimming took 6 bases from V and 3 from J; bases not matched to a gene: 10. Germline V gene sequence: CDR1 SGHDN, CDR2 FVKESK. V usage is TRBV14 and J usage is TRBJ2-7; 8 nucleotides match TRBD2. Sequencing used PBMCs. This sequence originates from a woman aged 18-35 years in good health and CMV-seropositive. Here the CDR3 reads CASRLGLAGVYEQYF. The CDR3, as DNA: TGTGCCAGCAGGCTTGGACTAGCCGGAGTCTACGAGCAGTACTTC.